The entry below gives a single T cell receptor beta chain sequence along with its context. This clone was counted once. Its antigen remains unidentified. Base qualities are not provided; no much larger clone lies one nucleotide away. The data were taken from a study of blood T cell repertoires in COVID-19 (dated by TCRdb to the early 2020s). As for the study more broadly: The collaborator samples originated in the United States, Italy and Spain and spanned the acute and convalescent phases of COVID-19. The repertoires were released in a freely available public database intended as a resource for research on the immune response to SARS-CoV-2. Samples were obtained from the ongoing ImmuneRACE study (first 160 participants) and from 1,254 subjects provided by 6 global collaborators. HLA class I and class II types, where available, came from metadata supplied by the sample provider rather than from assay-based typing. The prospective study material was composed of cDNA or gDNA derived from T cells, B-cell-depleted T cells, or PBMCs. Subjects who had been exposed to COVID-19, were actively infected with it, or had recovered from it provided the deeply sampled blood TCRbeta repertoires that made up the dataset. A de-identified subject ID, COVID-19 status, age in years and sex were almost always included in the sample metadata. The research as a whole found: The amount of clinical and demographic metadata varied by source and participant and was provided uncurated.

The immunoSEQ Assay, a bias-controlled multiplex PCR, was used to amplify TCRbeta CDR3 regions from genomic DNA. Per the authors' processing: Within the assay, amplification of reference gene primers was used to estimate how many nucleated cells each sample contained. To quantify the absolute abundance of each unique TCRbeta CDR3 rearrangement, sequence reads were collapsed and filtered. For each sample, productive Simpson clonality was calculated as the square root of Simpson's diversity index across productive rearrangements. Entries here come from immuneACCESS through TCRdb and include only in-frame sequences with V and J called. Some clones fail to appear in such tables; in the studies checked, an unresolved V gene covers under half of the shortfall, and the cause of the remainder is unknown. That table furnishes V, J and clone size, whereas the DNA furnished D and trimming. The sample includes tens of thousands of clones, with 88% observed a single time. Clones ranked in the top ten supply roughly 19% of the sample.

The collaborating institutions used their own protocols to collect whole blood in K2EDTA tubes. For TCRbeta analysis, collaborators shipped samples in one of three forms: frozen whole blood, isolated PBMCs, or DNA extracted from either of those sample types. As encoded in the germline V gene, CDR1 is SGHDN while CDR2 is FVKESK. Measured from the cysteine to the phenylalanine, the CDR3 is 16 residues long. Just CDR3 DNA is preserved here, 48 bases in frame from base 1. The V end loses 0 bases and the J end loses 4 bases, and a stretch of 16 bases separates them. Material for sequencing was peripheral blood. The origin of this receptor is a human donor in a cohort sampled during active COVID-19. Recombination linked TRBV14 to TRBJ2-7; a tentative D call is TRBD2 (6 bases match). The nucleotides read TGTGCCAGCAGCCAAGATAGCGGTGGAGGGTCATACGAGCAGTACTTC. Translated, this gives CASSQDSGGGSYEQYF.